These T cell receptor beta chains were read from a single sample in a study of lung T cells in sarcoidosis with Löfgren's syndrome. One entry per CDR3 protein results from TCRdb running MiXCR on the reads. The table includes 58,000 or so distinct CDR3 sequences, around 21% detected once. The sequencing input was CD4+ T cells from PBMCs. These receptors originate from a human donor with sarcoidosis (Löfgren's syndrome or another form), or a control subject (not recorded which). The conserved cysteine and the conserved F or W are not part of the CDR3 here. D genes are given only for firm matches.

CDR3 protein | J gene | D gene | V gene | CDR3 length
ASSPGTGSTDTQY | TRBJ2-3 | - | TRBV4-1 | 13
ASSIQRGPNQPQH | TRBJ1-5 | - | TRBV19 | 13
ASSRPNTEAF | TRBJ1-1 | - | TRBV18 | 10
ASSDGTTGIRNGYT | TRBJ1-2 | - | TRBV12-3/TRBV12-4 | 14
ASSDRDGDTQY | TRBJ2-3 | - | TRBV6-4 | 11
ASSPDGSPSYNEQF | TRBJ2-1 | - | TRBV6-1 | 14
AGSSFGGGSTDTQY | TRBJ2-3 | - | TRBV28 | 14
ASRDDRGKYEQY | TRBJ2-7 | TRBD1 | TRBV2 | 12
ASSPVAGSSYEQY | TRBJ2-7 | TRBD2 | TRBV12-3/TRBV12-4 | 13
ASSWNTEAF | TRBJ1-1 | - | TRBV12-3/TRBV12-4 | 9
AWSLAGRQETQY | TRBJ2-5 | TRBD2 | TRBV30 | 12
ASRLRLAGGQETQY | TRBJ2-5 | TRBD2 | TRBV4-1 | 14
ASSASRSGFTDTQY | TRBJ2-3 | - | TRBV28 | 14
ASSGSASRGGALNEQF | TRBJ2-1 | TRBD2 | TRBV28 | 16
ASSLDLAGAYNEQF | TRBJ2-1 | TRBD2 | TRBV5-1 | 14
ASSLVGRGNTGELF | TRBJ2-2 | - | TRBV28 | 14
SAPGRTNTEAF | TRBJ1-1 | - | TRBV20-1 | 11
ASSNQGGDQPQH | TRBJ1-5 | TRBD1 | TRBV7-2 | 12
ASSIGTGVPGNTIY | TRBJ1-3 | - | TRBV28 | 14
ASSFTLETQY | TRBJ2-5 | - | TRBV5-6 | 10
VSGSRDSSYEQY | TRBJ2-7 | - | TRBV6-5 | 12
ASSFPPNTDFSTDTQY | TRBJ2-3 | - | TRBV7-9 | 16
ATSKAGQLVLTDTQY | TRBJ2-3 | - | TRBV15 | 15
ASGPTETYEQY | TRBJ2-7 | - | TRBV6-1 | 11
SARGVIAGGRTDTQY | TRBJ2-3 | TRBD2 | TRBV20-1 | 15
ASASYGYTEAF | TRBJ1-1 | - | TRBV27 | 11
ASSPEAVQGGRGF | TRBJ2-1 | - | TRBV7-6 | 13
ASSFSGQGFIVSYEQY | TRBJ2-7 | TRBD1 | TRBV28 | 16
ASSYGGHTEAF | TRBJ1-1 | - | TRBV6-6 | 11
ASSQVASGTYNEQF | TRBJ2-1 | TRBD2 | TRBV4-3 | 14
ASSFSASGRGGTDTQY | TRBJ2-3 | TRBD2 | TRBV28 | 16
ASSPASGAPYNEQF | TRBJ2-1 | TRBD2 | TRBV18 | 14
ASSLEGTSGSNEQF | TRBJ2-1 | TRBD2 | TRBV7-2 | 14
ASGTSGNNEQF | TRBJ2-1 | TRBD2 | TRBV25-1 | 11
ASSPRTGFTDTQY | TRBJ2-3 | - | TRBV18 | 13
SVESAQYEQY | TRBJ2-7 | - | TRBV29-1 | 10
ASSFGTVYGYT | TRBJ1-2 | - | TRBV12-3/TRBV12-4 | 11
ASSQGQGYGYT | TRBJ1-2 | TRBD1 | TRBV3-1 | 11
ASSFRDYSYNEQF | TRBJ2-1 | TRBD2 | TRBV27 | 13
ASSQVTGTGWDEQF | TRBJ2-1 | TRBD1 | TRBV4-1 | 14
ASSPTSTGSQPQH | TRBJ1-5 | TRBD1 | TRBV28 | 13
ASSASGRTDTQY | TRBJ2-3 | TRBD2 | TRBV7-9 | 12
ASSSRAGAGDTQY | TRBJ2-3 | TRBD2 | TRBV7-6 | 13
ASSLEGTGRGPQH | TRBJ1-5 | - | TRBV5-1 | 13
ASSSGTASFTGELF | TRBJ2-2 | TRBD1 | TRBV6-1 | 14
ASSSEGALLSTDTQY | TRBJ2-3 | - | TRBV9 | 15
ASSKQSNYGYT | TRBJ1-2 | - | TRBV5-4 | 11
SARRDRGWYNEQF | TRBJ2-1 | TRBD1 | TRBV20-1 | 13
ASSLISKGTSRSWGTGELF | TRBJ2-2 | TRBD2 | TRBV7-6 | 19
TGNSKGEAF | TRBJ1-1 | - | TRBV29-1 | 9
ASSYQRASYEQY | TRBJ2-7 | - | TRBV6-2/TRBV6-3 | 12
ASSLGLAGGPGTDTQY | TRBJ2-3 | TRBD2 | TRBV7-9 | 16
ASSDSKAKNIQY | TRBJ2-4 | - | TRBV2 | 12